A single sample gave rise to the 9 T cell receptor beta chains below, sequenced in a study of blood T cell repertoires in COVID-19. Profiled with immunoSEQ multiplex PCR; TCRdb holds only in-frame clones, not every one. Here the sample spans about 120,000 clones, around 87% being singletons. Sequenced sample: peripheral blood. Receptors originate from a woman between 50 and 59 years old with acute or convalescent COVID-19.

The J gene is TRBJ2-7, the V gene TRBV19, with D unclear. The CDR3 consists of 14 residues. Trimming shortened V by 4 bases and J by 1 base, and 11 bases separated the two germline ends. CDR1 is LNHDA and CDR2 is SQIVND in the germline V gene (reference sequence). CDR3: CASSSRVSSYEQYF. The CDR3 nucleotides are TGTGCCAGTAGTAGCCGGGTTTCATCCTACGAGCAGTACTTC.

J is TRBJ2-3 and V is TRBV7-7, with a tentative D call TRBD1 (5 bases). The V gene's germline CDR1 is SSHAT and CDR2 FNYEAQ (reference sequence). Trimming removed 5 bases from V and 5 bases from J, with 11 bases in between. This CDR3 has 13 amino acids. CDR3 protein: CASSVLTGDTQYF. CDR3 DNA: TGTGCCAGCAGCGTGCTTACAGGAGATACGCAGTATTTT.

This rearrangement joins TRBV13 to TRBJ1-2, with 10 bases fitting TRBD1. The CDR3 sequence is 15 residues long. The germline V gene has CDR1 PRHDT and CDR2 FYEKMQ (reference sequence). J was trimmed by 3 bases and V by 5 bases; bases with no gene match: 6. CDR3: CASSTLGQGHYGYTF. The CDR3 DNA is TGTGCCAGCAGCACCTTGGGACAGGGGCACTATGGCTACACCTTC.

This sequence joins TRBV19 and TRBJ2-1; 10 bases align to TRBD1. Germline CDR1 and CDR2: LNHDA and SQIVND (reference sequence). The CDR3 is 17 residues long. V gave up 0 bases and J gave up 5 bases; unmatched junction bases: 7. CDR3 sequence (DNA): TGTGCCAGTAGTATAGATTTAGGGACAGGGGATGACAATGAGCAGTTCTTC. Translating it yields CASSIDLGTGDDNEQFF.

The chain has TRBV25-1 and TRBJ1-4; 7 bases match TRBD1. The CDR3 spans 18 residues. Losses at the gene ends were 1 base for V and 6 bases for J; bases not matched to a gene: 14. Germline-derived CDR1 and CDR2 are MGHDK and SYGVNS. As DNA, the CDR3 is TGTGCCAGCAGTGAATGGTTGTCAGGGGGACAGTGGGATGAAAAACTGTTTTTT. Translating it yields CASSEWLSGGQWDEKLFF.

V and J are TRBV30 and TRBJ2-7; D is perhaps TRBD1 (6 bases). V was pared by 0 bases and J by 7 bases, with 13 bases between. Germline CDR1 GTSNPN, CDR2 SVGIG (reference sequence). CDR3 length: 13 residues. The CDR3 is CAWSVGAGEEQYF. The CDR3 DNA is TGTGCCTGGAGTGTAGGGGCAGGGGAAGAGCAGTACTTC.

V gene TRBV3-1 (or the pseudogene TRBV3-2) combines with J gene TRBJ2-7; TRBD1 aligns across 8 bases. The germline gives CDR1 LGHDT, CDR2 YNNKEL (reference sequence). The V segment lost 8 bases and the J segment 6 bases; nucleotides outside the gene matches: 15. CDR3 length equals 15 residues. The CDR3 reads CASAQNGQGATEQYF. In nucleotides, the CDR3 is TGTGCCAGCGCTCAAAACGGGCAGGGGGCAACCGAGCAGTACTTC.

This clone was counted once. The V and J genes are TRBV6-2 or TRBV6-3 and TRBJ2-7; D possibly corresponds to TRBD2 (6 bases). The CDR3 is made up of 13 amino acids. Germline values: CDR1 MNHEY, CDR2 SVGEGT. Trimming removed 2 bases from V and 9 bases from J, with 14 bases in between. The CDR3 nucleotides read TGTGCCAGCAGTTACCCACGGGACTCCGGGCAGTACTTC. It translates to CASSYPRDSGQYF.

J is TRBJ1-4 and V is TRBV11-2; 9 positions agree with TRBD1. Trimming removed 6 bases from V and 12 bases from J; junction bases left unmatched: 14. From germline, CDR1 is SGHAT and CDR2 FQNNGV. The CDR3 contains 15 residues. CDR3 nucleotides: TGTGCCAGCAGTTACGGACAGGGGATTGGGGGCGAACTGTTTTTT. Its translation is CASSYGQGIGGELFF.